This T cell receptor beta chain was observed in a study of T cell responses to AZD1222 COVID-19 vaccine. The protocol was immunoSEQ multiplex PCR, while the TCRdb copy is restricted to in-frame clones and leaves out a portion. The sample gives 120,000 to 150,000 clones, around nine tenths of which show up once; around 5% is in the top ten. The CDR3 sequence is 12 residues long. V was pared by 2 bases and J by 8 bases, with 4 bases between. The germline V gene encodes CDR1 MDHEN and CDR2 SYDVKM. The rearrangement joins TRBV28 to TRBJ1-6; D is unclear. Source: peripheral blood, taken on day 0 of AZD1222 vaccination. The TCR was taken from an adult in good health. The DNA of the CDR3 is TGTGCCAGCAGTTTAAGCTATTCACCCCTCCACTTT. It specifies CASSLSYSPLHF.